This T cell receptor (beta chain) appears in the sequencing data of a study of control samples from healthy donors and cancer patients. The germline CDR1 and CDR2 sequences are DFQATT and SNEGSKA (reference sequence). V was shortened by 4 bases and J by 11 bases, with 13 bases between the two germline ends. This CDR3 region has 11 residues. Repertoires were generated with immunoSEQ multiplex PCR, while TCRdb's copy carries only in-frame clones and drops some. The repertoire holds about 80,000 clones, with 85% to 90% as singletons. The material sequenced was blood. V is TRBV20-1 and J is TRBJ2-3; D is undetermined. This receptor was identified in an older woman in good health. The CDR3 sequence is CSAKTGPKQYF. In DNA, the CDR3 is TGCAGTGCTAAAACCGGACCTAAGCAGTATTTT.